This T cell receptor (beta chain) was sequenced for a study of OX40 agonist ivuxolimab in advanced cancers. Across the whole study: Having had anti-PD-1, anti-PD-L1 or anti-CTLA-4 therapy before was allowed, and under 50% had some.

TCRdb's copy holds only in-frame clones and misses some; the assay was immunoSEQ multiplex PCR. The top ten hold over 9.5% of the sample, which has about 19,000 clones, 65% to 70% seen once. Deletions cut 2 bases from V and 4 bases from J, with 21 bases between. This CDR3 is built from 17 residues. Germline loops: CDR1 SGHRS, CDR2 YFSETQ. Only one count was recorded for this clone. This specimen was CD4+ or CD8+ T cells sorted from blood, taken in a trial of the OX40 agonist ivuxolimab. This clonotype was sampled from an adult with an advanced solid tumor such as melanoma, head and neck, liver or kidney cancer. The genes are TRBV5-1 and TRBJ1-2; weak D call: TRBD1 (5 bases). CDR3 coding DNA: TGCGCCAGCAGCTTAGTGGGGGATCAGGAGACTTTCTATGGCTACACCTTC. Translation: CASSLVGDQETFYGYTF.